The rows below give T cell receptor beta chains drawn from one sample of a study of monozygotic twins with inflammatory bowel disease. TCRdb derives one entry per CDR3 protein from the 5' RACE reads, leaving out DNA. This sample's clone table lists 300,000 to 350,000 distinct CDR3 sequences. Material: blood. These receptors all come from a human donor with ulcerative colitis or Crohn's disease, or a healthy co-twin of an affected twin (not recorded which). CDR3s include the opening cysteine and the closing phenylalanine or tryptophan.

j_call | v_call | cdr3_aa
TRBJ2-3 | TRBV5-1 | CASSPRQSTDTQYF
TRBJ2-3 | TRBV6-1 | CASSLGLAEADTQYF
TRBJ2-3 | TRBV20-1 | CSARAEGGLSDTQYF
TRBJ2-5 | TRBV9 | CASSVGVGVFQETQYF
TRBJ2-7 | TRBV10-2 | CASSDRLYEQYF
TRBJ1-1 | TRBV5-5 | CASSLAGGSGTEAFF
TRBJ2-1 | TRBV5-1 | CASSSSGLSYNEQFF
TRBJ2-3 | TRBV12-3/TRBV12-4 | CASTTDAGGDTQYF
TRBJ2-1 | TRBV4-1 | CASRSGRTNEQFF
TRBJ2-1 | TRBV27 | CASSGEGLAVGNEQFF
TRBJ2-3 | TRBV5-1 | CASSYRTSFGASTDTQYF
TRBJ2-7 | TRBV15 | CATSRLLSKSLVGQYF
TRBJ2-5 | TRBV5-1 | CASSYLGRLQETQYF
TRBJ2-5 | TRBV7-9 | CASRGLRGFETQYF
TRBJ2-1 | TRBV7-9 | CASSRKASGHNEQFF
TRBJ1-1 | TRBV10-3 | CAISEVTGTEAFF
TRBJ2-5 | TRBV29-1 | CSVDLAVHQETQYF
TRBJ2-7 | TRBV5-1 | CAIQGRDRGREQYF
TRBJ2-7 | TRBV7-9 | CASRPTSGRTHEQYF
TRBJ1-6 | TRBV2 | CASSSREDSPLHF
TRBJ2-1 | TRBV12-3/TRBV12-4 | CASSSNSKYNEQFF
TRBJ2-7 | TRBV27 | CASGLGDPTSSYEQYF
TRBJ2-7 | TRBV6-1 | CASRSPGQTSYEQYF
TRBJ2-1 | TRBV20-1 | CSADRLAGVYNEQFF
TRBJ1-1 | TRBV20-1 | CSARGIINTEAFF
TRBJ2-1 | TRBV28 | CASSSRDSSYNEQFF
TRBJ2-5 | TRBV29-1 | CSVKHQTYQETQYF
TRBJ2-5 | TRBV27 | CASSLSATSGRLETQYF
TRBJ2-1 | TRBV5-6 | CASSLGASGRVEQFF
TRBJ1-4 | TRBV4-1 | CASTQDEGLRRKLFF
TRBJ1-5 | TRBV5-5 | CASSLGRLTNSNQPQHF
TRBJ1-6 | TRBV5-1 | CASSLDLSSYNSPLHF
TRBJ1-2 | TRBV28 | CASSPRSLSGGYTF
TRBJ1-1 | TRBV6-4 | CASSAGQGPNTEAFF
TRBJ1-5 | TRBV20-1 | CSAPKGQINQPQHF
TRBJ1-1 | TRBV29-1 | CSVGGVPEAFF
TRBJ2-7 | TRBV20-1 | CSARSERTGSSYEQYF
TRBJ2-2 | TRBV4-2 | CASSRRTGLKNTGELFF
TRBJ2-5 | TRBV20-1 | CSARGLARETQYF
TRBJ2-2 | TRBV4-1 | CASGGPKNTGELFF
TRBJ2-1 | TRBV29-1 | CSAPETSLWGEQFF
TRBJ1-2 | TRBV7-9 | CASSLAGPSIGYTF
TRBJ1-1 | TRBV5-1 | CASSFPQGGNTEAFF
TRBJ2-3 | TRBV7-9 | CASSLVPGFTDTQYF
TRBJ2-3 | TRBV5-1 | CASRGGTTDTQYF
TRBJ2-3 | TRBV7-2 | CASMPSITDTRYF
TRBJ2-2 | TRBV10-3 | CATGAAAETGELFF
TRBJ1-6 | TRBV18 | CASSGTAPSPLHF
TRBJ2-7 | TRBV20-1 | CSARIPGRNSYEQYF
TRBJ1-2 | TRBV12-3/TRBV12-4 | CASSLMGTGGYTF
TRBJ1-1 | TRBV6-6 | CASSYELNTEAFF
TRBJ2-5 | TRBV20-1 | CSARDDRETQYF
TRBJ1-1 | TRBV12-3/TRBV12-4 | CASSLVGGRYTEAFF
TRBJ2-1 | TRBV30 | CAWSGTLSPYNEQFF
TRBJ2-5 | TRBV11-2 | CASSPAGLAFETQYF
TRBJ1-1 | TRBV28 | CASSLIAITEAFF
TRBJ1-5 | TRBV12-3/TRBV12-4 | CASSQGSISQPQHF